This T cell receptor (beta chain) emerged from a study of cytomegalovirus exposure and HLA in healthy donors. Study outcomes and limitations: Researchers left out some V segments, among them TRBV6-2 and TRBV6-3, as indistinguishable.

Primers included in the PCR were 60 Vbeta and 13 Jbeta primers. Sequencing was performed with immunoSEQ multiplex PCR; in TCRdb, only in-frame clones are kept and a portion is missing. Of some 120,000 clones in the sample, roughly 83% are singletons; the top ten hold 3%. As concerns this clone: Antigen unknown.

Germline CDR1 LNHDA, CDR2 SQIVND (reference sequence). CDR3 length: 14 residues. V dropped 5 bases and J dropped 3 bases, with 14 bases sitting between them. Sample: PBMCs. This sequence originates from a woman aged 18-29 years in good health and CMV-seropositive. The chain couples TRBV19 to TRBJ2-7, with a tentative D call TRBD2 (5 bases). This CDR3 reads CASSFSGYRYEQYF. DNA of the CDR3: TGTGCCAGTAGTTTCTCGGGATACCGCTACGAGCAGTACTTC.